This TCR beta chain emerged from a study of a mutant IDH1 vaccine in newly diagnosed glioma. Study summary: Vaccination began 4-6 weeks post radiotherapy alone, or with temozolomide cycles.

Germline CDR1 MNHEY, CDR2 SVGAGI. The CDR3 runs 15 residues. The V end lost 5 bases, the J end lost 3 bases, and 14 bases lay between the germline ends. Described time point: week 23, last vaccination. A 20-mer mutant IDH1 peptide at 300 ug was injected subcutaneously with topical imiquimod. Of note for this clone: As yet, its antigen is unknown.

TCRdb's copy holds only in-frame clones and misses some; the assay was immunoSEQ multiplex PCR. The table lists about 20,000 clones, roughly 78% of them singletons, with roughly 13% in the top ten. This sequence joins TRBV6-5 and TRBJ1-5, with TRBD1 as a possible D gene (6 bases). The sample in question was PBMCs, obtained from a glioma patient whose treatment included an IDH1 peptide vaccine. The TCR originated in a man aged 30 to 39 with glioma. The CDR3 nucleotides are TGTGCCAGCAGTCAACAGGGCTATGACAATCAGCCCCAGCATTTT. Translation: CASSQQGYDNQPQHF.